This T cell receptor (beta chain) derives from a study of blood T cell repertoires in COVID-19. Study overall: Nucleic acid was either cDNA or gDNA, and it came from T cells, B-cell-depleted T cells, or PBMCs.

The protocol was immunoSEQ multiplex PCR, while the TCRdb copy is restricted to in-frame clones and leaves out a portion. Altogether about 250,000 clones are present, about 93% being singletons, with the ten largest covering approximately 2%. The CDR3 spans 15 residues. Trimming removed 5 bases at V and 4 bases at J, with 15 bases between. Germline CDR1 and CDR2: SGHTA and FQGNSA. Membership in each cohort depended on participant-reported clinical history. Symptom resolution, clearance, or two negative PCRs marked the recovered donors of Cohort 3. This clone was counted a single time. The chain employs TRBV7-2 and TRBJ1-3; the D is unclear. Specimen: PBMCs or T cells enriched from blood (not recorded which). The sequence was collected from a young woman who had recovered from COVID-19. Here the CDR3 DNA reads TGTGCCAGCAGCCTTACCTCTTCGACAGGAAACACCATATATTTT. This encodes CASSLTSSTGNTIYF. The variable domain in full, with the rest retrieved from reference TRBV7-2 and TRBJ1-3, is GAGVSQSPSNKVTEKGKDVELRCDPISGHTALYWYRQSLGQGLEFLIYFQGNSAPDKSGLPSDRFSAERTGGSVSTLTIQRTQQEDSAVYLCASSLTSSTGNTIYFGEGSWLTVV.